This T cell receptor (beta chain) was retrieved from a study of regulatory T cells in long-lasting Graves disease. Findings of the study overall: Persistent Graves' patients showed less TCR diversity than newly diagnosed patients showed. Investigators studied peripheral blood only, not thyroid tissue.

This clonotype came up many times. What it binds is unknown. According to the study, TCR beta libraries were built with iRepertoire HTBI primers and CDR3-region Arm-PCR. MiXCR, run by TCRdb on the multiplex PCR reads, gives a single entry per CDR3 protein. The table has 400,000 to 500,000 distinct CDR3 sequences, around 13% seen once. The time point here: newly diagnosed GD, antithyroid drugs for less than 3 months. Isolated PBMC RNA provided the starting material for the TCR library. From an endocrinology department in Xi'an, China, came the patients. These data are also associated with another study on T cells in Graves' hyperthyroidism and ophthalmopathy. This second report adds: First-round RT-PCR with HTBI primers amplified the TCR CDR3 region.

The sequencing used peripheral blood mononuclear cells (PBMCs), collected at new diagnosis, from a patient treated with antithyroid drugs. The receptor was isolated from a woman aged 50 to 60 with Graves disease.

CDR3 amino acids: CASSPQQGRETQYF. CDR3 in DNA: TGTGCCAGCTCACCTCAACAGGGACGGGAGACCCAGTACTTC. The V gene is TRBV18, the J gene TRBJ2-1, with D possibly matching TRBD1 (6 bases). The J call may be mistaken, given a closer DNA end match to TRBJ2-5. CDR3 length: 14 residues. Germline CDR1 is KGHSH and CDR2 is LQKENI.